The rows below give T cell receptor beta chains drawn from one sample of a study of OX40 agonist ivuxolimab in advanced cancers. Method: immunoSEQ multiplex PCR; TCRdb's copy keeps in-frame clones and lacks some. Counted here are about 72,000 clones, about nine tenths occurring once; the ten biggest clones make up around 0.97%. The sample was CD4+ or CD8+ T cells sorted from blood, taken in a trial of the OX40 agonist ivuxolimab. The receptors were gathered from an adult with an advanced solid tumor such as melanoma, head and neck, liver or kidney cancer. CDR3s include the opening cysteine and the closing phenylalanine or tryptophan. The order of the fields is CDR3 protein, V gene, J gene, D gene. D genes are given only for firm matches.

CASSVQGGEQYF	TRBV10-1	TRBJ2-7	NA
CASSLDGSSGNTIYF	TRBV7-9	TRBJ1-3	NA
CASSPWTGTGNQPQHF	TRBV18	TRBJ1-5	TRBD1
CASSYSEGSEQFF	TRBV6-6	TRBJ2-1	NA
CASSPWDGNTEAFF	TRBV11-2	TRBJ1-1	NA
CAIADRNRENIQYF	TRBV10-3	TRBJ2-4	TRBD1
CASSPTGSYGYTF	TRBV9	TRBJ1-2	NA
CASRQLAGGTDTQYF	TRBV5-1	TRBJ2-3	TRBD2
CASGTVGRGGTEAFF	TRBV6-6	TRBJ1-1	NA
CASSLEGGNTEAFF	TRBV7-2	TRBJ1-1	NA
CASSFGAEKQYF	TRBV4-2	TRBJ2-7	NA
CASSLTSQPYEQYF	TRBV5-4	TRBJ2-7	NA
CASSFGTSYADTQYF	TRBV6-5	TRBJ2-3	TRBD2
CASSPPAGQPQHF	TRBV18	TRBJ1-5	NA
CASSQSGGSYEQYF	TRBV16	TRBJ2-7	TRBD2
CASSPSSGASYEQYF	TRBV5-1	TRBJ2-7	TRBD2
CASRRDSYNEQFF	TRBV11-1	TRBJ2-1	NA
CASSDEVGLAGGPSTGELFF	TRBV6-4	TRBJ2-2	TRBD2
CASSLQGAHEQYF	TRBV5-4	TRBJ2-7	NA
CATDQGSNTEAFF	TRBV10-3	TRBJ1-1	NA
CAISDGPSAQYF	TRBV10-3	TRBJ2-3	NA
CATTAAGGYSYNEQFF	TRBV15	TRBJ2-1	TRBD2
CAISEGNQPQHF	TRBV10-3	TRBJ1-5	NA
CASSGQYQETQYF	TRBV7-3	TRBJ2-5	NA
CASSLPGATNEKLFF	TRBV28	TRBJ1-4	NA
CASSEDGGETQYF	TRBV2	TRBJ2-5	NA
CASSLAGGNQPQHF	TRBV5-8	TRBJ1-5	TRBD1
CASSDRLAGNEQFF	TRBV25-1	TRBJ2-1	TRBD2
CASSLTSGRNTGELFF	TRBV7-2	TRBJ2-2	TRBD2
CASSPYLAGGPTDTQYF	TRBV27	TRBJ2-3	TRBD2
CASSADMNTEAFF	TRBV19	TRBJ1-1	NA
CASSLASGGLGSYEQYF	TRBV7-6	TRBJ2-7	TRBD2
CAWSKGLAAYNEQFF	TRBV30	TRBJ2-1	TRBD2
CATSRGAGSYNEQFF	TRBV15	TRBJ2-1	NA
CASSQLANDGRAFF	TRBV28	TRBJ1-1	NA
CASSWTSGGYEQYF	TRBV11-2	TRBJ2-7	TRBD2
CATAGRRGGQPQHF	TRBV2	TRBJ1-5	NA
CASSIYGSTDTQYF	TRBV19	TRBJ2-3	NA
CAIRRLADNEQFF	TRBV10-3	TRBJ2-1	TRBD2
CASSSGQVRAGELFF	TRBV28	TRBJ2-2	TRBD1
CASSSSGWDEQFF	TRBV7-9	TRBJ2-1	NA
CASSELGPSNTGELFF	TRBV2	TRBJ2-2	NA
CARGVAQDYGYTF	TRBV9	TRBJ1-2	NA
CASSRNTEAFF	TRBV28	TRBJ1-1	NA